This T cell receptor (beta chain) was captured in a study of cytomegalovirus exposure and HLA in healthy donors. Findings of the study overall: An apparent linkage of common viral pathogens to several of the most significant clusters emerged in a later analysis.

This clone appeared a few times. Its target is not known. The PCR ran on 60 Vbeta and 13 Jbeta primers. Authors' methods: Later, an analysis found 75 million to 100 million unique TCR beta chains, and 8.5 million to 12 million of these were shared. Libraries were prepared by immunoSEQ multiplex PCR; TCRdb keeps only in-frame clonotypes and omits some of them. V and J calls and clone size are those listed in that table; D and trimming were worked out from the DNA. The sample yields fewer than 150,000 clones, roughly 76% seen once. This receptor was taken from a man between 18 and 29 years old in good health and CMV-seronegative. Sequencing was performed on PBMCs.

The CDR3 loop reads CASSQTGVQPQHF. In nucleotides, the CDR3 is TGTGCCAGCAGTCAGACAGGGGTGCAGCCCCAGCATTTT. The chain has TRBV7-9 and TRBJ1-5, with 8 bases matching TRBD1. In germline, CDR1 is SEHNR, CDR2 FQNEAQ (reference sequence). The CDR3 covers 13 residues. J lost 7 bases, V lost 6 bases, and 5 bases had no gene match.